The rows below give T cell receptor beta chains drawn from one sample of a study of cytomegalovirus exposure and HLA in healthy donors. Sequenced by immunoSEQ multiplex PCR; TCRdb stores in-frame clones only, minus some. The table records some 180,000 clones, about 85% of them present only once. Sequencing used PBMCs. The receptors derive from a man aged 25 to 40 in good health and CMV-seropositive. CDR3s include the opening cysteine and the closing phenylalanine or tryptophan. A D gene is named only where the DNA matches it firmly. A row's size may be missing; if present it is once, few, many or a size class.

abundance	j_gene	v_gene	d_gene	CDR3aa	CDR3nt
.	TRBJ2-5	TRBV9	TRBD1	CASSVAGTGEETQYF	TGTGCCAGCAGCGTAGCTGGGACAGGGGAAGAGACCCAGTACTTC
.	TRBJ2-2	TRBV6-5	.	CASSELARTGELFF	TGTGCCAGCAGTGAACTAGCTAGGACCGGGGAGCTGTTTTTT
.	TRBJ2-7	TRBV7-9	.	CASSLQGSSTEQYF	TGTGCCAGCAGCTTACAAGGGAGTTCAACTGAGCAGTACTTC
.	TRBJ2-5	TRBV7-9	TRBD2	CASSLWGSGVQETQYF	TGTGCCAGCAGCTTATGGGGTAGCGGGGTCCAAGAGACCCAGTACTTC
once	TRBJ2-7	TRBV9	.	CASSAKRDTAGSYEQYF	TGTGCCAGCAGCGCCAAAAGGGATACAGCGGGCTCCTACGAGCAGTACTTC
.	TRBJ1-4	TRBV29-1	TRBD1	CSANRQGGEKLFF	TGCAGCGCAAACCGACAGGGAGGTGAAAAACTGTTTTTT
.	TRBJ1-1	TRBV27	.	CASSPGPNTEAFF	TGTGCCAGCAGCCCCGGTCCGAACACTGAAGCTTTCTTT
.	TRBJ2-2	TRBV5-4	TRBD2	CASSLWLAGAGELFF	TGTGCCAGCAGCTTGTGGCTAGCGGGAGCCGGGGAGCTGTTTTTT
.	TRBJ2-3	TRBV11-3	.	CASSFLGGTDTQYF	TGTGCCAGCAGCTTCCTAGGGGGCACAGATACGCAGTATTTT
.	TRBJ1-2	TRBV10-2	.	CASRPTGGNYGYTF	TGCGCCAGCAGACCGACAGGCGGGAACTATGGCTACACCTTC
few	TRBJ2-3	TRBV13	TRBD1	CASSFAGTGMTDTQYF	TGTGCCAGCAGCTTCGCCGGGACAGGGATGACAGATACGCAGTATTTT
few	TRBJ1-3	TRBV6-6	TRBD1	CASKDPDRVKNTIYF	TGTGCCAGCAAAGATCCGGACAGGGTCAAAAACACCATATATTTT
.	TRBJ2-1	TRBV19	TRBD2	CASSGGAGLSSYNEQFF	TGTGCCAGTAGCGGGGGGGCGGGTCTTAGCTCCTACAATGAGCAGTTCTTC
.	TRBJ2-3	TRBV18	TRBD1	CASSPRQGDTQYF	TGTGCCAGCTCACCGCGACAGGGGGATACGCAGTATTTT
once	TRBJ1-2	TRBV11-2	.	CASSLGGGRYTF	TGTGCCAGCAGCTTAGGCGGGGGTCGCTACACCTTC
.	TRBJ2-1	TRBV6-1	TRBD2	CASRELAVGSYNEQFF	TGTGCCAGCAGGGAACTAGCGGTGGGCTCCTACAATGAGCAGTTCTTC
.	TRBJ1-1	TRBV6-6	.	CASSHLNTEAFF	TGTGCCAGCAGTCATTTGAACACTGAAGCTTTCTTT
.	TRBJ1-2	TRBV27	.	CASSNRDWRDGYTF	TGTGCCAGCAGTAACCGGGACTGGAGGGATGGCTACACCTTC
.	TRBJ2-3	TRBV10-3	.	CATGGESSSTDTQYF	TGTGCCACCGGAGGGGAGTCTTCTAGCACAGATACGCAGTATTTT
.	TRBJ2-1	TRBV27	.	CASSFSPRFSYNEQFF	TGTGCCAGCAGTTTTAGTCCACGGTTCTCCTACAATGAGCAGTTCTTC
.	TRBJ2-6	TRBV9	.	CASSVVSTEYSGANVLTF	TGTGCCAGCAGCGTAGTGAGTACAGAATACTCTGGGGCCAACGTCCTGACTTTC
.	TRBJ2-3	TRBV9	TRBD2	CASSVDSGGTDTQYF	TGTGCCAGCAGCGTAGATTCGGGAGGGACAGATACGCAGTATTTT
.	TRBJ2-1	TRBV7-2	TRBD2	CASSFSGRGFPGYNEQFF	TGTGCCAGCAGCTTTAGCGGGAGGGGGTTTCCGGGATACAATGAGCAGTTCTTC
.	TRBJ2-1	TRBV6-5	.	CASASSYNEQFF	TGTGCCAGCGCCAGCTCCTACAATGAGCAGTTCTTC
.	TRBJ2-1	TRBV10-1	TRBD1	CASYLRGPGTGRNEQFF	TGCGCCAGCTATCTAAGGGGACCAGGGACAGGGAGAAATGAGCAGTTCTTC